The 9 T cell receptor beta chains below were found in one sample sequenced in a study of graft-versus-host responses after intestinal transplantation. Sequencing used immunoSEQ multiplex PCR; TCRdb keeps in-frame clones, though not all of them. Found here are fewer than 55,000 clones, approximately 95% of them singletons; the top ten hold roughly 0.21%. These TCRs' antigens remain unknown. Sequenced here: unstimulated CD8+ T cells sorted from spleen or lymph node cells, sampled before transplant. All receptors derive from a human donor who was the organ donor for an intestinal transplant.

The rearrangement links TRBV12-5 to TRBJ2-7, with TRBD1 identical over 7 bases. J was trimmed by 4 bases and V by 7 bases; bases with no gene match: 7. From germline, CDR1 is LGHNT and CDR2 FRNRAP. The CDR3 covers 13 residues. The CDR3 here is CASDRGGGYEQYF. DNA for the CDR3: TGTGCTAGTGACAGGGGTGGAGGATACGAGCAGTACTTC.

V usage is TRBV7-8 and J usage is TRBJ1-3; D not resolved. The germline CDR1 and CDR2 sequences are SGHVS and FQNEAQ. The V and J ends lost 0 bases and 0 bases respectively, with 9 bases between them. The CDR3 runs to 16 residues. For the CDR3, the DNA is TGTGCCAGCAGCTTAGCGGTTAGAAGCTCTGGAAACACCATATATTTT. This gives the protein CASSLAVRSSGNTIYF.

This sequence joins TRBV7-3 and TRBJ2-1, with 8 positions matching TRBD1. There are 17 residues in the CDR3. CDR1 SGHTA and CDR2 FQGTGA come from the germline V gene. Germline trimming cut 5 bases from V and 2 bases from J; bases unmatched to any gene: 11. Here the CDR3 reads CASSITGGVDPYNEQFF. CDR3 nucleotide sequence: TGTGCCAGCAGCATTACAGGGGGTGTTGACCCCTACAATGAGCAGTTCTTC.

This clone was seen only once. The CDR3 is CASSLYSNSPLHF. The CDR3 DNA follows: TGTGCCAGCAGCTTGTATTCGAATTCACCCCTCCACTTT. The rearrangement uses TRBV5-4 and TRBJ1-6; D is ambiguous. V lost 1 base and J lost 7, with 6 bases in between. The germline CDR1 and CDR2 sequences are SGHNT and YYREEE (reference sequence). The CDR3 is 13 amino acids. Full variable domain (remainder filled in from reference TRBV5-4 and TRBJ1-6): ETGVTQSPTHLIKTRGQQVTLRCSSQSGHNTVSWYQQALGQGPQFIFQYYREEENGRGNFPPRFSGLQFPNYSSELNVNALELDDSALYLCASSLYSNSPLHFGNGTRLTVT.

This sequence joins TRBV29-1 and TRBJ1-1; the D gene is possibly TRBD1 (5 bases). V was trimmed by 6 bases and J by 1 base, leaving 15 bases between them. Germline CDR1 and CDR2: SQVTM and ANQGSEA. The CDR3 length is 14 residues. The CDR3 region is CSVRYGTENTEAFF. The CDR3 coding sequence is TGCAGCGTCAGATATGGGACGGAGAACACTGAAGCTTTCTTT.

The chain has TRBV13 and TRBJ2-1; 8 nucleotides align to TRBD2. The trim removed 5 bases at V and 7 bases at J, leaving 13 bases unmatched. The CDR3 loop spans 16 amino acids. Germline CDR1 PRHDT, CDR2 FYEKMQ (reference sequence). The CDR3 DNA sequence: TGTGCCAGCAGCCCCGTTATGCGGGGGGCCAATAATGAGCAGTTCTTC. This sequence encodes CASSPVMRGANNEQFF.

The chain joins TRBV7-9 to TRBJ2-5; possible D gene TRBD2, 5 bases. The CDR3 has 14 amino acids. V lost 1 base and J lost 3, with 9 bases in between. Per germline, CDR1 SEHNR and CDR2 FQNEAQ (reference sequence). CDR3 nucleotides: TGTGCCAGCAGCTTAGTCGTCGGGGAAGAGACCCAGTACTTC. It translates to CASSLVVGEETQYF.

The rearrangement joins TRBV5-6 to TRBJ2-3, with 9 bases matching TRBD1. Per germline, CDR1 SGHDT and CDR2 YYEEEE. The V gene end was trimmed by 2 bases and the J gene end by 5 bases; junction bases not matched to a gene: 12. The CDR3 totals 17 residues. CDR3 in DNA: TGTGCCAGCAGCTTATATGTCGGGACAGGGATTCTAGATACGCAGTATTTT. It yields the protein CASSLYVGTGILDTQYF.

V and J are TRBV7-9 and TRBJ1-1; D call uncertain. Germline CDR1 is SEHNR and CDR2 is FQNEAQ (reference sequence). This CDR3 is built from 13 residues. The V end was cut by 6 bases, the J end by 6 bases, with 14 bases between. The CDR3 loop is CASSPEWTPEAFF. The CDR3 region has the DNA TGTGCCAGCAGTCCCGAGTGGACCCCTGAAGCTTTCTTT.